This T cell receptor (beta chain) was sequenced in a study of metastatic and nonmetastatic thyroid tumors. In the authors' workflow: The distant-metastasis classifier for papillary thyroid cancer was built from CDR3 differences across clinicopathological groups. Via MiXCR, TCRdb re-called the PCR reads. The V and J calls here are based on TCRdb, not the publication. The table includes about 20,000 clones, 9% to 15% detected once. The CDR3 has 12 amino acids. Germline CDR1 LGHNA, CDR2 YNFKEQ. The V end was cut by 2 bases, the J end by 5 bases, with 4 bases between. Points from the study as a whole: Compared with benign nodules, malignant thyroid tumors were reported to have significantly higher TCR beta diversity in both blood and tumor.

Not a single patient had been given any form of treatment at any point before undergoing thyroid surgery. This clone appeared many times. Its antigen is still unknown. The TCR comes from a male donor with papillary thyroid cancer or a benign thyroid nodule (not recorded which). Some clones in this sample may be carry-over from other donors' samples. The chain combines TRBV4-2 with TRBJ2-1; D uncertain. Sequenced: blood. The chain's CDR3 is CASSQPNNEQFF. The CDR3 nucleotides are TGTGCCAGCAGCCAACCTAACAATGAGCAGTTCTTC.